This T cell receptor (beta chain) was identified during a study of metastatic and nonmetastatic thyroid tumors. Study as a whole: The study looked at repertoires side by side in blood and in tumor or nodule tissue from malignant and benign thyroid patients. Notes on the study in general: In blood and tumor, TCR beta diversity was reportedly significantly higher in malignant thyroid tumors than in benign nodules.

In the original analysis: A distant-metastasis classifier for papillary thyroid cancer was built using CDR3 differences across clinicopathological groups. Via MiXCR, TCRdb re-called the PCR reads. TCRdb, rather than the study authors, made the V and J calls. The sample lists roughly 89,000 clones, around 12% seen once, with 7% to 10% in the top ten. V was cut by 1 base and J by 9 bases, with 14 bases left in between. From germline, CDR1 is SGHKS and CDR2 YYEKEE (reference sequence). There are 15 residues in the CDR3. Patients had received no treatment of any kind before thyroid surgery. To note about this clone: What it binds is not known.

The TCR comes from a female donor with papillary thyroid cancer or a benign thyroid nodule (not recorded which). Some clones in this sample may be carry-over from other donors' samples. The specimen was tumor tissue. This chain connects TRBV5-5 to TRBJ1-6, with D possibly TRBD1 on 5 matching bases. The CDR3 coding sequence is TGTGCCAGCAGCTTGTTCCGGGACGTGGGTTCACCCCTCCACTTT. It encodes CASSLFRDVGSPLHF.